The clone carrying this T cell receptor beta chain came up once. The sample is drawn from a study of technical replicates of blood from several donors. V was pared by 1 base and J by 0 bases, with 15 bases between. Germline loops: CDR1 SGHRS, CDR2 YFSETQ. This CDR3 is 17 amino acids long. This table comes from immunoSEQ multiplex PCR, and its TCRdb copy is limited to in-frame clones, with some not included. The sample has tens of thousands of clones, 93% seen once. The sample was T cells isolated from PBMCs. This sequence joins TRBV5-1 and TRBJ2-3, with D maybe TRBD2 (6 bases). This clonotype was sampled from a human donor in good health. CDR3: CASSLRIGGSSTDTQYF. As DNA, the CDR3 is TGCGCCAGCAGCTTGAGGATCGGGGGTTCGAGCACAGATACGCAGTATTTT. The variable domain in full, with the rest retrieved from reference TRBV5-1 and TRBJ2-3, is KAGVTQTPRYLIKTRGQQVTLSCSPISGHRSVSWYQQTPGQGLQFLFEYFSETQRNKGNFPGRFSGRQFSNSRSEMNVSTLELGDSALYLCASSLRIGGSSTDTQYFGPGTRLTVL.